Listed below are T cell receptor beta chains from one sample, sequenced in a study of shared clonotypes between healthy human individuals. Clones were read by immunoSEQ multiplex PCR, and TCRdb kept only the in-frame ones, dropping some. Among 70,000 to 95,000 clones, about 64% were seen once, and the ten largest hold just over 50%. Input material: memory CD8+ T cells sorted from blood. These TCRs come from a man aged 25 to 40 in good health. CDR3s include the opening cysteine and the closing phenylalanine or tryptophan. The D gene is left open where the match is weak. A row's size may be missing; if present it is once, few, many or a size class.

>few|-|TRBJ2-1|TRBV19
CASNMGVSSYNEQFF
TGTGCCAGTAACATGGGGGTAAGCTCCTACAATGAGCAGTTCTTC
>-|-|TRBJ2-1|TRBV28
CASSNDQFEQFF
TGTGCCAGCAGCAACGACCAATTTGAGCAGTTCTTC
>few|TRBD2|TRBJ2-3|TRBV28
CASSTGGASGRSNTQYF
TGTGCCAGCAGTACCGGGGGGGCTAGCGGGAGGTCAAATACGCAGTATTTT
>-|-|TRBJ1-5|TRBV2
CASSDRANQPQHF
TGTGCCAGCAGTGACAGGGCCAATCAGCCCCAGCATTTT
>many|-|TRBJ2-6|TRBV27
CASSTGWANVLTF
TGTGCCAGCAGTACGGGCTGGGCCAACGTCCTGACTTTC
>-|TRBD1|TRBJ1-2|TRBV4-1
CASSPTEGGGYGYTF
TGCGCCAGCAGCCCCACAGAAGGGGGCGGGTATGGCTACACCTTC
>few|TRBD1|TRBJ2-7|TRBV7-9
CASTETGKNEQYF
TGTGCCAGCACCGAGACAGGGAAGAACGAGCAGTACTTC
>many|TRBD1|TRBJ2-7|TRBV29-1
CSVRDRVSYEQYF
TGCAGCGTCCGGGACAGGGTCTCCTACGAGCAGTACTTC
>once|-|TRBJ1-1|TRBV18
CASSPSRQGMNTEAFF
TGTGCCAGCTCACCGTCTCGGCAAGGGATGAACACTGAAGCTTTCTTT
>many|-|TRBJ2-1|TRBV14
CASSQVEVEYNEQFF
TGTGCCAGCAGCCAAGTTGAGGTAGAGTACAATGAGCAGTTCTTC
>-|-|TRBJ2-1|TRBV4-1
CASSQVDSQAGNEQFF
TGCGCCAGCAGCCAAGTAGACAGTCAGGCGGGCAATGAGCAGTTCTTC
>-|-|TRBJ1-4|TRBV7-8
CASSPGPGAPNEKLFF
TGTGCCAGCAGCCCTGGACCCGGAGCGCCCAATGAAAAACTGTTTTTT
>-|-|TRBJ2-7|TRBV5-1
CASSITGGAYEQYF
TGCGCCAGCAGCATAACTGGCGGAGCCTACGAGCAGTACTTC
>-|TRBD2|TRBJ2-7|TRBV28
CASSGTSGRRAYEQYF
TGTGCCAGCAGTGGGACTAGCGGGAGGCGAGCCTACGAGCAGTACTTC
>-|TRBD2|TRBJ2-7|TRBV29-1
CSVVREVGDYEQYF
TGCAGCGTAGTACGGGAGGTTGGGGACTACGAGCAGTACTTC
>few|-|TRBJ2-1|TRBV28
CASRSEGTLTYNEQFF
TGTGCCAGCAGGTCAGAGGGAACCCTCACCTACAATGAGCAGTTCTTC
>-|-|TRBJ2-2|TRBV6-5
CASSYSGALNTGELFF
TGTGCCAGCAGTTACTCCGGGGCCTTGAACACCGGGGAGCTGTTTTTT
>few|TRBD1|TRBJ2-1|TRBV25-1
CASSDRQGLNNEQFF
TGTGCCAGCAGTGATCGACAGGGGTTGAATAATGAGCAGTTCTTC
>-|-|TRBJ2-2|TRBV5-1
CASSVQGGETGELFF
TGCGCCAGCAGCGTGCAGGGGGGAGAAACCGGGGAGCTGTTTTTT
>-|-|TRBJ1-1|TRBV6-5
CASSYRPANTEAFF
TGTGCCAGCAGTTACCGTCCTGCGAACACTGAAGCTTTCTTT
>once|TRBD1|TRBJ1-2|TRBV7-1
CASSLVQDRGDYGYTF
TGTGCCAGCAGCTTAGTGCAGGACAGGGGGGACTATGGCTACACCTTC
>few|TRBD1|TRBJ1-2|TRBV29-1
CSAQGTEDGYTF
TGCAGCGCTCAAGGGACAGAGGATGGCTACACCTTC
>once|TRBD1|TRBJ2-7|TRBV28
CASTATGGLRYEQYF
TGTGCCAGCACGGCAACAGGGGGACTCCGCTACGAGCAGTACTTC
>-|-|TRBJ2-3|TRBV13
CASSRRGGSTDTQYF
TGTGCCAGCAGCCGACGGGGTGGTAGCACAGATACGCAGTATTTT
>few|-|TRBJ2-5|TRBV6-1
CASSNREQETQYF
TGTGCCAGCAGCAACCGGGAGCAAGAGACCCAGTACTTC
>few|-|TRBJ1-5|TRBV10-2
CASSDGGWSNQPQHF
TGCGCCAGCAGTGATGGGGGGTGGAGCAATCAGCCCCAGCATTTT
>-|-|TRBJ2-1|TRBV11-2
CASSSRMGLSSYNEQFF
TGTGCCAGCAGCTCGAGGATGGGCCTAAGCTCCTACAATGAGCAGTTCTTC
>-|TRBD2|TRBJ2-3|TRBV5-5
CASSLVLGLAGSTDTQYF
TGTGCCAGCAGCTTGGTGCTGGGACTAGCGGGAAGCACAGATACGCAGTATTTT
>-|-|TRBJ1-3|TRBV5-6
CASSLYGTGLDTIYF
TGTGCCAGCAGCTTGTATGGGACTGGTCTGGACACCATATATTTT
>-|-|TRBJ1-5|TRBV14
CASSQGIGWPQHF
TGTGCCAGCAGCCAGGGGATCGGTTGGCCCCAGCATTTT
>few|TRBD2|TRBJ2-2|TRBV4-1
CASSPHSGGNTGELFF
TGCGCCAGCAGCCCCCATTCGGGAGGGAACACCGGGGAGCTGTTTTTT
>-|TRBD2|TRBJ2-7|TRBV28
CASNRLAGDYEQYF
TGTGCCAGCAACCGCTTAGCGGGAGACTACGAGCAGTACTTC
>-|-|TRBJ2-1|TRBV6-5
CASRRLQGNEQFF
TGTGCCAGCAGACGACTACAGGGCAATGAGCAGTTCTTC
>-|-|TRBJ2-1|TRBV5-1
CASSLASLVVNEQFF
TGCGCCAGCAGCTTGGCGTCGTTGGTAGTCAATGAGCAGTTCTTC
>-|-|TRBJ2-7|TRBV5-8
CASRAASSYEQYF
TGTGCCAGCAGGGCGGCTAGCTCCTACGAGCAGTACTTC
>-|-|TRBJ2-7|TRBV7-2
CASSLGGRPWEQYF
TGTGCCAGCAGCTTAGGGGGCCGTCCATGGGAGCAGTACTTC
>-|-|TRBJ2-7|TRBV4-1
CASSQDRSPPNYEQYF
TGCGCCAGCAGCCAAGACAGGTCGCCCCCCAACTACGAGCAGTACTTC
>-|TRBD1|TRBJ1-4|TRBV28
CASSPSTGVSEKLFF
TGTGCCAGCAGTCCCTCGACAGGGGTAAGCGAAAAACTGTTTTTT
>-|TRBD1|TRBJ2-5|TRBV25-1
CASSEQGQGGNPQETQYF
TGTGCCAGCAGTGAACAGGGACAGGGGGGAAACCCCCAAGAGACCCAGTACTTC
>-|TRBD2|TRBJ2-1|TRBV7-9
CASSLVGTSLYNEQFF
TGTGCCAGCAGCTTAGTGGGGACTAGCCTCTACAATGAGCAGTTCTTC
>once|-|TRBJ2-2|TRBV4-3
CASSQPPGHTTGELFF
TGCGCCAGCAGCCAACCGCCGGGGCATACCACCGGGGAGCTGTTTTTT
>-|TRBD1|TRBJ2-7|TRBV25-1
CASSAGVDRALYEQYF
TGTGCCAGCAGTGCTGGTGTGGACAGGGCCCTCTACGAGCAGTACTTC